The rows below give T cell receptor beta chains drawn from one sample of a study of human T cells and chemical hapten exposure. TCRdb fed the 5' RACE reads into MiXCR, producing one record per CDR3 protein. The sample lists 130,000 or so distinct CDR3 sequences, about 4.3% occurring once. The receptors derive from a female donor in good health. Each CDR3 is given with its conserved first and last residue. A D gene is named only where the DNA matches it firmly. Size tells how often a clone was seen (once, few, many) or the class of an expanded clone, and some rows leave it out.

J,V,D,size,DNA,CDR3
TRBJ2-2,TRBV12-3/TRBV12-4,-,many,TGTGCCAGCAGTGCCTTGGATGTAGCGCGAACTCTCAACACCGGGGAGCTGTTTTTT,CASSALDVARTLNTGELFF
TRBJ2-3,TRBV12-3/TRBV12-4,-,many,TGCGCCAGCAGCTTGGCCGGGGGTGCTACAGATACGCAGTATTTT,CASSLAGGATDTQYF
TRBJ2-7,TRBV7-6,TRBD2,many,TGTGCCAGCAGCTTAGCCCCCGGGGGGGACTCCTACGAGCAGTACTTC,CASSLAPGGDSYEQYF
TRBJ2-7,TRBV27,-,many,TGTGCCAGCAGTATGCTTTTCTTACAGGGCCACGAGCAGTACTTC,CASSMLFLQGHEQYF
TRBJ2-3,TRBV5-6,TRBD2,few,TGTGCCAGCAGCTCTCCCATTAGCGGGGGGTCAGATACGCAGTATTTT,CASSSPISGGSDTQYF
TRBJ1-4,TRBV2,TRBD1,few,TGTGCCAGCAGCTACGACAGGGGGATAAATAATGAAAAACTGTTTTTT,CASSYDRGINNEKLFF
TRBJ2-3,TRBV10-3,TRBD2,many,TGTGCCACAGGCGCCAGCGGGGGTCGTCAAGATACGCAGTATTTT,CATGASGGRQDTQYF
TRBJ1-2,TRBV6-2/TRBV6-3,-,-,TGTGCCAGCAGTCAAAGGACCTGTTACTATGGCTACACCTTC,CASSQRTCYYGYTF
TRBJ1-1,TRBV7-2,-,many,TGTGCCAGCAGCCAATTCCTAGCCAACACTGAAGCTTTCTTT,CASSQFLANTEAFF
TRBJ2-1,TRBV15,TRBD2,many,TGTGCCACCAGCAGACCGATTGCCCCACTAGCGGGGGTGCTCGTCCATGAGCAGTTCTTC,CATSRPIAPLAGVLVHEQFF
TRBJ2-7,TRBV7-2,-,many,TGTGCCAGCAGCTTAGGGGAGGGGGTGCCCTCCTACGAGCAGTACTTC,CASSLGEGVPSYEQYF
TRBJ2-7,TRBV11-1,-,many,TGTGCCAGCAGCTTAATGGCGGCAAGCTCCTACGAGCAGTACTTC,CASSLMAASSYEQYF
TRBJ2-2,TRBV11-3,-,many,TGTGCCAGCAGCTCAAGCACAGGGTTTTGGCGAAACACCGGGGAGCTGTTTTTT,CASSSSTGFWRNTGELFF
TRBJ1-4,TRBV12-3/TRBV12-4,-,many,TGTGCCAGCAGAGGGGACACCGATGAAAAACTGTTTTTT,CASRGDTDEKLFF
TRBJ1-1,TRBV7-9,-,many,TGTGCCAGCAGCTTAGTATCCGGGACCCCTAACACTGAAGCTTTCTTT,CASSLVSGTPNTEAFF
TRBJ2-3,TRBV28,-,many,-,CASSSSGTQYF
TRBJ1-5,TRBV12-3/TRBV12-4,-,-,TGTGCCAGCAGTTTATTGGTCCGAGATCAGCCCCAGCATTTT,CASSLLVRDQPQHF
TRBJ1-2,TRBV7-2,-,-,TGTGCCAGCGGGATGGCAGCCCTCAGCTATGGCTACAACTTC,CASGMAALSYGYNF
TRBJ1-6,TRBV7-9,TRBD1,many,TGTGCCAGCAGCATTAGAACCGGGACAGGTCCGCGTAGTCATAATTCACCCCTCCACTTT,CASSIRTGTGPRSHNSPLHF
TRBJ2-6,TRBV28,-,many,TGTGCCAGCACTGGGGACGGTTCGAGCTCTGGGGCCAACGTCCTGACTTTC,CASTGDGSSSGANVLTF
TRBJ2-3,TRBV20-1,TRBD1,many,TGCAGTGCTAGCGAGGTTCGGACAGGGCTCACAGATACGCAGTATTTT,CSASEVRTGLTDTQYF
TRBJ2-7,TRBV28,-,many,TGTGCCAGCAGTTCAACAGGCCACCGTACAGGGGAGCAGTACTTC,CASSSTGHRTGEQYF
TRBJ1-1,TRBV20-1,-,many,TGCAGTGCATCAAGGGGAGACACTGAAGCTTTCTTT,CSASRGDTEAFF
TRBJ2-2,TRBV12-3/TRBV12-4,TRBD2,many,TGTGCCAGCAGTCCCCATCGGACAGGGCCGAGACTAGCGGGGGGAGGCACCGGGGAGCTGTTTTTT,CASSPHRTGPRLAGGGTGELFF
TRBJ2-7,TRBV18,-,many,TGTGCCAGCTCACCCAGCCCGGGTTTGCAGTACTTC,CASSPSPGLQYF
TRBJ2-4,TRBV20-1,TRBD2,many,TGCAGTGCTAGCGCGGGGGGCAGACCCAAAAACATTCAGTACTTC,CSASAGGRPKNIQYF
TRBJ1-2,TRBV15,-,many,TGTGCCACCAGCATCCCCGGCGCCCCCTATGGCTACACCTTC,CATSIPGAPYGYTF
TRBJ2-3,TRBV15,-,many,TGTGCCACCAGCAGAGATATGGGCCGGGGGAGAATAACAGATACGCAGTATTTT,CATSRDMGRGRITDTQYF
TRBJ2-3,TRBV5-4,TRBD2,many,TGTGCCAGCAGCTTACCCCTGGGACTAGCGAGTGTGGCAGATACGCAGTATTTT,CASSLPLGLASVADTQYF
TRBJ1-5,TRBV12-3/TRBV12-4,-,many,TGTGCCAGCCGTGTGGGGAATCAGCCCCAGCATTTT,CASRVGNQPQHF
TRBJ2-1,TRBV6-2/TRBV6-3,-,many,TGTGCCAGCAGTTACTTCCGCGGGGTTTACAATGAGCAGTTCTTC,CASSYFRGVYNEQFF
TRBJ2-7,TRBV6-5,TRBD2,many,TGTGCCAGCAGTTACATCGGGGGGTCCTACGAGCAGTACTTC,CASSYIGGSYEQYF
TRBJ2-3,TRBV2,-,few,TGTGCCAGCAGTGAAGCGGGGCAGGGGGGAGATACGCAGTATTTT,CASSEAGQGGDTQYF
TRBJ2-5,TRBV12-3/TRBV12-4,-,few,TGTGCCAGCAGTCGCGGCAGGGTGACACAAGAGACCCAGTACTTC,CASSRGRVTQETQYF
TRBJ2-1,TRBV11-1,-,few,TGTGCCAGCAGCCTCCGGGCTCTTACCTACAATGAGCAGTTCTTC,CASSLRALTYNEQFF
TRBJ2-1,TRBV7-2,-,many,TGTGCCAGCAGCCTACACTACAATGAGCAGTTCTTC,CASSLHYNEQFF
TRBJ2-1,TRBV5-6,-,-,TGTGCCAGCAGCTCCGACAGGCCCCTAGATGAGCAGTTCTTC,CASSSDRPLDEQFF
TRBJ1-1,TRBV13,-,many,TGTGCCAGCAGCTCTCCTGGACAACGGAACACTGAAGCTTTCTTT,CASSSPGQRNTEAFF
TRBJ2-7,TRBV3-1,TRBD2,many,TGTGCCAGCAGCCAAGTGGCTAGCGGGGGCCTAGTCGAGCAGTACTTC,CASSQVASGGLVEQYF